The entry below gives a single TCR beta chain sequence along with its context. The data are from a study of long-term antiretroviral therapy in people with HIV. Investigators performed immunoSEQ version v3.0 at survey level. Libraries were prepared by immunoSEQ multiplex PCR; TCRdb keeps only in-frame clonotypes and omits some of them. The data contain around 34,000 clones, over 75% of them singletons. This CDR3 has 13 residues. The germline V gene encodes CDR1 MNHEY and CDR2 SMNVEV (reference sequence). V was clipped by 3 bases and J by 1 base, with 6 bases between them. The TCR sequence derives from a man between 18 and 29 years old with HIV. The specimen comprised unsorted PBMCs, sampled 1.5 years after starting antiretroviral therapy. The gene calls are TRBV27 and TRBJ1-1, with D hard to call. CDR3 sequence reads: CASSLEWNTEAFF. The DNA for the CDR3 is TGTGCCAGCAGTTTGGAATGGAACACTGAAGCTTTCTTT.